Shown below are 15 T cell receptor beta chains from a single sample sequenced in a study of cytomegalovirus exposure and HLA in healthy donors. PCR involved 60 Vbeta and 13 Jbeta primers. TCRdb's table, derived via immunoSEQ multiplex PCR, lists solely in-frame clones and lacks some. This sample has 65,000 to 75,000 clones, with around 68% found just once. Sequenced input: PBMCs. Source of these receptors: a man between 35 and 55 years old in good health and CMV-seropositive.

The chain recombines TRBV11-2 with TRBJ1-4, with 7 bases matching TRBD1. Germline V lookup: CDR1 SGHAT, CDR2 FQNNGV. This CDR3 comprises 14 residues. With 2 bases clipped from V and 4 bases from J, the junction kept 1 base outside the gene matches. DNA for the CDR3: TGTGCCAGCAGCTTAAACAGGGGTAATGAAAAACTGTTTTTT. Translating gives CASSLNRGNEKLFF.

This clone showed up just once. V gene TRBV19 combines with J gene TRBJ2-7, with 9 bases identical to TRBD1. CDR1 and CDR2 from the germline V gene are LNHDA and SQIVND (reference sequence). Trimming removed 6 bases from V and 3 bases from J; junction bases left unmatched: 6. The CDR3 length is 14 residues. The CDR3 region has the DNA TGTGCCAGTAGGGGACAGGGCCAATTCTACGAGCAGTACTTC. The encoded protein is CASRGQGQFYEQYF.

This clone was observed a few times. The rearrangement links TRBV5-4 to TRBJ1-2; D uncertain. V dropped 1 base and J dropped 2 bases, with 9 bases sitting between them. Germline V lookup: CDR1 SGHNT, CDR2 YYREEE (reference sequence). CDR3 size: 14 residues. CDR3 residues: CASSLTGGNYGYTF. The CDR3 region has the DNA TGTGCCAGCAGCTTGACGGGCGGGAACTATGGCTACACCTTC.

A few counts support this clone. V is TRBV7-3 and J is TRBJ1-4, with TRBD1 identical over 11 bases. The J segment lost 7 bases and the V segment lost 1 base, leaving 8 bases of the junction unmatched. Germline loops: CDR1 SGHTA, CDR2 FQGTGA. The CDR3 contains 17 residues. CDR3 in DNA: TGTGCCAGCAGCTTAATTGCCCCGGGACAGGGGGGTGAAAAACTGTTTTTT. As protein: CASSLIAPGQGGEKLFF.

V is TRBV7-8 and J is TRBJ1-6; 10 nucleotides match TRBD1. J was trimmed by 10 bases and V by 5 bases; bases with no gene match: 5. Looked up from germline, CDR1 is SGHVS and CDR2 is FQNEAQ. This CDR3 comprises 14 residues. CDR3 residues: CASSPGQGYSPLHF. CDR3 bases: TGTGCCAGCAGCCCGGGACAGGGGTACTCACCCCTCCACTTT.

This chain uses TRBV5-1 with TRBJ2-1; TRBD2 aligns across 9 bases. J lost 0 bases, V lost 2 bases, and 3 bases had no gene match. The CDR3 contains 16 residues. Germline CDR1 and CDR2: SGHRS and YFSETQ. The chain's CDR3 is CASSLGAGGSYNEQFF. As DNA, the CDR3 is TGCGCCAGCAGCTTAGGAGCGGGGGGCTCCTACAATGAGCAGTTCTTC.

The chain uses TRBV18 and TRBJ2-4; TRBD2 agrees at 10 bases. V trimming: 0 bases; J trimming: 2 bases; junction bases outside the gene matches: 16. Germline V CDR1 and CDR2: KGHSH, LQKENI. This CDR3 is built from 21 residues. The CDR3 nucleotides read TGTGCCAGCTCACCACCGCGGAGGAGCGGGGGGGCCGAGAGGACCAAAAACATTCAGTACTTC. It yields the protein CASSPPRRSGGAERTKNIQYF.

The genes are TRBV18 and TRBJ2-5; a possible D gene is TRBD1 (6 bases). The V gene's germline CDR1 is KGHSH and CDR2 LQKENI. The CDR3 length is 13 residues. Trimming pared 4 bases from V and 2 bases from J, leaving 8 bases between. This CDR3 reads CASSRGQQETQYF. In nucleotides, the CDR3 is TGTGCCAGCTCACGAGGACAGCAAGAGACCCAGTACTTC.

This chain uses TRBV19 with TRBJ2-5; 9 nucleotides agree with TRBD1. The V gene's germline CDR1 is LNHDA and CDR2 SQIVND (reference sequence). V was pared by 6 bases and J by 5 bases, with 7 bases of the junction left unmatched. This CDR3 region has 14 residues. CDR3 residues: CASRPGTGLETQYF. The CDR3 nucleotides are TGTGCCAGTAGACCCGGGACAGGGTTGGAGACCCAGTACTTC.

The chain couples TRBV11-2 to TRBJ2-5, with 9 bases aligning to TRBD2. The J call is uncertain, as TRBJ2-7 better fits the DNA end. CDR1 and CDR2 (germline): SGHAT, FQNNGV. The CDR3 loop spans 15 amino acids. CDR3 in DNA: TGTGCCAGCAGCTTAGTCGCTAGCGGGACCTACGAGCAGTACTTC. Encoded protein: CASSLVASGTYEQYF.

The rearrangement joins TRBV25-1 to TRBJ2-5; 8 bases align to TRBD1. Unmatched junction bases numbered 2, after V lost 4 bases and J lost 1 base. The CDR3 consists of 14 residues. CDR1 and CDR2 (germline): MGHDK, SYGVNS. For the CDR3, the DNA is TGTGCCAGCAGTGTTGGACAGGGCCAAGAGACCCAGTACTTC. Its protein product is CASSVGQGQETQYF.

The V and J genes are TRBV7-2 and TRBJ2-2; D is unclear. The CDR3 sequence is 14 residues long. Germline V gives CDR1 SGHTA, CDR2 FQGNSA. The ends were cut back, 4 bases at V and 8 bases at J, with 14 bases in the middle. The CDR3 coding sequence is TGTGCCAGCAGCTCCTCGGGTGTATCAGGGGAGCTGTTTTTT. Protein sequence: CASSSSGVSGELFF.

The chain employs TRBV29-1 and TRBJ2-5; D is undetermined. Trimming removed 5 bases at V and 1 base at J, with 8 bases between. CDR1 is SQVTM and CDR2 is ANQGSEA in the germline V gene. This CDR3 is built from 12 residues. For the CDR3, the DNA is TGCAGCGTTCGTCACAGCCAAGAGACCCAGTACTTC. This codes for CSVRHSQETQYF.

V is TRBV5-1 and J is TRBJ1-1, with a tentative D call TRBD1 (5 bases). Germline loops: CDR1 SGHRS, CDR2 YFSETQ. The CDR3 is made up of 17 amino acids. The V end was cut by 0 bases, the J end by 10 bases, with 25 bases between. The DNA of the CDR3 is TGCGCCAGCAGCTTGGAAGGTTTGTCTTTGGGGGGTAGGGGAGCTTTCTTT. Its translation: CASSLEGLSLGGRGAFF.

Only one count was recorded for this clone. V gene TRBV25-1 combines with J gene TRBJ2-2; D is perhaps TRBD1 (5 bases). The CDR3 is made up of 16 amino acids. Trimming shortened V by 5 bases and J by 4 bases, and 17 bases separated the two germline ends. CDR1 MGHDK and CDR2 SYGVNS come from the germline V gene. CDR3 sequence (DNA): TGTGCCAGCAGTCCCCGTGGGGCCTCCTTCACCGGGGAGCTGTTTTTT. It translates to CASSPRGASFTGELFF.